A selection of T cell receptor beta chains follows, all from one sample in a study of blood T cell repertoires in COVID-19. The table came from immunoSEQ multiplex PCR; TCRdb's copy has only in-frame clones and leaves some out. Of approximately 120,000 clones listed, about four fifths were seen once; the top ten hold under 20%. Sequencing used PBMCs or T cells enriched from blood (not recorded which). The source is a man aged 25 to 40 who had recovered from COVID-19. CDR3s include the opening cysteine and the closing phenylalanine or tryptophan. A D gene is named only where the DNA matches it firmly. Rows give clone size only sometimes, using once, few, many, or a class for an expanded clone.

>-|TRBD1|TRBV2|TRBJ2-3
TGTGCCAGCAGTGAAGTCGGGACAGGGGCAGATACGCAGTATTTT
CASSEVGTGADTQYF
>-|-|TRBV4-1|TRBJ2-6
TGCGCCAGCAGCCATACTAGGGGGGGTCCCTCTGGGGCCAACGTCCTGACTTTC
CASSHTRGGPSGANVLTF
>once|-|TRBV18|TRBJ1-1
TGTGCCAGCTCACCAGAGACAGACCCGAACACTGAAGCTTTCTTT
CASSPETDPNTEAFF
>-|-|TRBV12-3/TRBV12-4|TRBJ1-6
TGTGCCAGCAGTTTGGTACAGGGTTCACCCCTCCACTTT
CASSLVQGSPLHF
>-|-|TRBV11-3|TRBJ2-2
TGTGCCAGCAGCCAGACAGTTGCGAACACCGGGGAGCTGTTTTTT
CASSQTVANTGELFF
>-|-|TRBV10-3|TRBJ1-5
TGTGCCATCAAGGACACTAATAGCAATCAGCCCCAGCATTTT
CAIKDTNSNQPQHF
>-|-|TRBV9|TRBJ2-3
TGTGCCAGCAGCGCGACTAGCACAGATACGCAGTATTTT
CASSATSTDTQYF
>-|-|TRBV6-1|TRBJ1-1
TGTGCCAGCAGTGAAGCGGTTAGAGTCGGTGAAGCTTTCTTT
CASSEAVRVGEAFF
>-|-|TRBV19|TRBJ1-1
TGTGCCAGTAGTATCACAGGGAGGAACACTGAAGCTTTCTTT
CASSITGRNTEAFF
>-|-|TRBV10-1|TRBJ2-1
TGCGCCAGCAGTGACACCTACAATGAGCAGTTCTTC
CASSDTYNEQFF
>-|-|TRBV5-1|TRBJ1-3
TGCGCCAGCAGCTTGTCGGGACATACCTCTGGAAACACCATATATTTT
CASSLSGHTSGNTIYF
>-|TRBD1|TRBV28|TRBJ1-3
TGTGCCAGCAGCCGAGGGGACAGGGTCAAAAACACCATATATTTT
CASSRGDRVKNTIYF
>many|TRBD1|TRBV9|TRBJ1-4
TGTGCCAGCAGCTTCGCGGGACAGGGGAATGAAAAACTGTTTTTT
CASSFAGQGNEKLFF
>-|TRBD1|TRBV5-6|TRBJ1-5
TGTGCCAGCAGCTCCCGATCGGACAGGGGGGGTCAGCCCCAGCATTTT
CASSSRSDRGGQPQHF
>-|-|TRBV5-1|TRBJ2-5
TGCGCCAGCAGTCAGGGGTCGGGAGAGACCCAGTACTTC
CASSQGSGETQYF
>-|TRBD1|TRBV2|TRBJ2-5
TGTGCCAGCATGGAGGACAGGTCCGGGGAGACCCAGTACTTC
CASMEDRSGETQYF
>-|-|TRBV21-1|TRBJ2-7
TGTGCCAGCAGCAATCCATGCGAGCAGTACTTC
CASSNPCEQYF
>-|TRBD2|TRBV9|TRBJ2-3
TGTGCCAGCAGCGAGGCGACTAGCCCCACAGATACGCAGTATTTT
CASSEATSPTDTQYF
>few|-|TRBV12-3/TRBV12-4|TRBJ1-1
TGTGCCAGCAGTTGGCAGGGGAACACTGAAGCTTTCTTT
CASSWQGNTEAFF
>-|-|TRBV5-4|TRBJ2-3
TGTGCCAGCAGCTTGGGCGGTGCTAGCACAGATACGCAGTATTTT
CASSLGGASTDTQYF
>once|TRBD2|TRBV5-1|TRBJ2-3
TGCGCCAGCAGCGTTTTAGCGGGGGCCGTCACAGATACGCAGTATTTT
CASSVLAGAVTDTQYF
>-|-|TRBV3-1/TRBV3-2|TRBJ1-2
TGTGCCAGCAGCCAAGCAGGGACGGCGGGGGATGCCTATGGCTACACCTTC
CASSQAGTAGDAYGYTF
>once|TRBD2|TRBV4-2|TRBJ2-1
TGTGCCAGCAGCAGGGGGCGGACTAGCGGGAAGAATGAGCAGTTCTTC
CASSRGRTSGKNEQFF
>-|TRBD1|TRBV5-5|TRBJ1-4
TGTGCCAGCAGCTCCGAGACAGGGGCTAATGAAAAACTGTTTTTT
CASSSETGANEKLFF
>-|-|TRBV27|TRBJ1-3
TGTGCCAGCAGTTTACTAGGGAGCCCTGGAAACACCATATATTTT
CASSLLGSPGNTIYF
>-|TRBD2|TRBV11-2|TRBJ2-5
TGTGCCAGCAGCTTATGGGCCTCCCGCAGCGGGGAGAAAGAGACCCAGTACTTC
CASSLWASRSGEKETQYF
>-|TRBD1|TRBV5-6|TRBJ1-1
TGTGCCAGCAGCGGGACAGGGGAAGGGAACACTGAAGCTTTCTTT
CASSGTGEGNTEAFF
>-|-|TRBV6-5|TRBJ1-6
TGTGCCAGCAGTTCAGGGGTCGGTTCACCCCTCCACTTT
CASSSGVGSPLHF
>-|TRBD2|TRBV5-4|TRBJ2-1
TGTGCCAGCAGCCCCTCTCAAGCGGGAGGGTGGAATGAGCAGTTCTTC
CASSPSQAGGWNEQFF
>-|-|TRBV5-1|TRBJ1-1
TGCGCCAGCAGCCTAGGACAGACCATGAACACTGAAGCTTTCTTT
CASSLGQTMNTEAFF
>-|TRBD2|TRBV19|TRBJ2-1
TGTGCCAGTAGTATTCGTCCCCGTCCCAGACTAGCGGGAGATAGCTCCTACAATGAGCAGTTCTTC
CASSIRPRPRLAGDSSYNEQFF
>-|-|TRBV5-1|TRBJ1-1
TGCGCCAGCAGCAGGGGTTTCAAGGACACTGAAGCTTTCTTT
CASSRGFKDTEAFF
>-|-|TRBV21-1|TRBJ1-1
TGTGCCAGCAGCAACCTTGGGACAGGAGGGGCGAACACTGAAGCTTTCTTT
CASSNLGTGGANTEAFF
>-|-|TRBV5-8|TRBJ1-1
TGTGCCAGCAGCCCCGCAGGTCGGCTGAACACTGAAGCTTTCTTT
CASSPAGRLNTEAFF
>-|TRBD2|TRBV11-2|TRBJ2-3
TGTGCCAGCAGCTCCCGAGTAGCGGGTACCACAGATACGCAGTATTTT
CASSSRVAGTTDTQYF
>-|TRBD1|TRBV10-2|TRBJ1-2
TGCGCCTCTCCGACAGGGAAGAACTATGGCTACACCTTC
CASPTGKNYGYTF
>-|-|TRBV29-1|TRBJ2-5
TGCAGCCTACGTTCAGGGAACCAAGAGACCCAGTACTTC
CSLRSGNQETQYF
>-|TRBD2|TRBV6-6|TRBJ2-5
TGTGCCAGCAGTCCCTTGACTAGCCCGGGGGTTGAGACCCAGTACTTC
CASSPLTSPGVETQYF
>-|TRBD1|TRBV11-2|TRBJ2-6
TGTGCCAGCAGCACCCGGGACAGCTCTGGGGCCAACGTCCTGACTTTC
CASSTRDSSGANVLTF
>few|-|TRBV18|TRBJ1-3
TGTGCCAGCTCACCTCCAGGGAACGGAAACACCATATATTTT
CASSPPGNGNTIYF
>-|TRBD1|TRBV6-7|TRBJ1-5
TGTGCCAGCAGTTTCATGGACAGGGGGCGCGGGTATAGCAATCAGCCCCAGCATTTT
CASSFMDRGRGYSNQPQHF
>-|-|TRBV6-5|TRBJ1-5
TGTGCCAGCAGGCGGGACAGCAATCAGCCCCAGCATTTT
CASRRDSNQPQHF
>-|TRBD1|TRBV19|TRBJ1-1
TGTGCCAGTAGTTCGACAGGGTTCACTGAAGCTTTCTTT
CASSSTGFTEAFF
>once|-|TRBV29-1|TRBJ2-1
TGCAGCGTTGAACCTACCTACAATGAGCAGTTCTTC
CSVEPTYNEQFF
>-|TRBD1|TRBV5-4|TRBJ1-5
TGTGCCAGCAGCCCCGGGACAGGGGACAATCAGCCCCAGCATTTT
CASSPGTGDNQPQHF
>-|TRBD1|TRBV7-9|TRBJ1-2
TGTGCCAGCAGCACAACAGGGGGTCAGGGTGGCTACACCTTC
CASSTTGGQGGYTF